This is a list of T cell receptor beta chains from one sample in a study of shared clonotypes between healthy human individuals. Here immunoSEQ multiplex PCR was the method, and the copy in TCRdb shows in-frame clones only, minus some. Of around 550,000 clones in the sample, less than 96% were seen once. The sequencing sample was made of naive CD4+ T cells sorted from blood. The receptors shown here come from a woman younger than 45 in good health. The CDR3 runs from the conserved cysteine through the conserved F or W. The order of the fields is V gene, clone size, D gene, J gene, CDR3 DNA, CDR3 protein. D genes are given only for firm matches. Only some rows state a clone size, as once, few, many or a class for expanded clones.

>TRBV7-2|NA|NA|TRBJ2-6
TGTGCCAGCTACCCCCTCTCTGGGGCCAACGTCCTGACTTTC
CASYPLSGANVLTF
>TRBV27|NA|NA|TRBJ1-4
TGTGCCAGCAGTTCCATCGCAACTAATGAAAAACTGTTTTTT
CASSSIATNEKLFF
>TRBV9|NA|TRBD2|TRBJ2-1
TGTGCCAGCAGCCCTAGCGGGTGGTACAATGAGCAGTTCTTC
CASSPSGWYNEQFF
>TRBV29-1|NA|NA|TRBJ2-3
TGCAGCGCCACTCGTGGGGATACGCAGTATTTT
CSATRGDTQYF
>TRBV4-2|NA|NA|TRBJ2-2
TGTGCCAGCAGCCAATCGAGAGAGACCGGGGAGCTGTTTTTT
CASSQSRETGELFF
>TRBV28|NA|TRBD1|TRBJ1-6
TGTGCCAGCAGACAGGGGACTACTAATTCACCCCTCCACTTT
CASRQGTTNSPLHF
>TRBV27|NA|TRBD1|TRBJ2-7
TGTGCCAGCAGTTTACCGGTCGACCGGGACAGGAGTTCCTACGAGCAGTACTTC
CASSLPVDRDRSSYEQYF
>TRBV11-2|NA|TRBD1|TRBJ1-1
TGTGCCAGCAGCTCGGGATACAGGGGGGAGGGTGAAGCTTTCTTT
CASSSGYRGEGEAFF
>TRBV7-9|NA|NA|TRBJ2-3
TGTGCCAGCAGCTTAGTGGGGCCAGATACGCAGTATTTT
CASSLVGPDTQYF
>TRBV6-4|NA|TRBD2|TRBJ2-1
TGTGCCAGCAGCAGGAACGGGGTAGCGGGAGGATACAATGAGCAGTTCTTC
CASSRNGVAGGYNEQFF
>TRBV19|NA|TRBD2|TRBJ2-5
TGTGCCAGTAGTTCGACTAGCGGACCTTGGGAGACCCAGTACTTC
CASSSTSGPWETQYF
>TRBV9|NA|NA|TRBJ2-7
TGTGCCAGCAGCCAACTGGACTACGAGCAGTACTTC
CASSQLDYEQYF
>TRBV5-4|NA|TRBD2|TRBJ2-1
TGTGCCAGCAGCATAGGGACTAGATCTGAGCAGTTCTTC
CASSIGTRSEQFF
>TRBV5-1|NA|TRBD1|TRBJ1-3
TGCGCCAGCAGCTTTGAGACAGGGGTCGTCTCTGGAAACACCATATATTTT
CASSFETGVVSGNTIYF
>TRBV27|NA|TRBD2|TRBJ2-4
TGTGCCAGCAGTTCATCCCGGGGAGCGGGAGGATATGTTGGAAACATTCAGTACTTC
CASSSSRGAGGYVGNIQYF
>TRBV11-3|NA|TRBD1|TRBJ1-1
TGTGCCAGCAGCGGGCGGACAGGGGGATACACTGAAGCTTTCTTT
CASSGRTGGYTEAFF
>TRBV7-9|NA|TRBD1|TRBJ1-1
TGTGCCAGCAGCACGATAGACAGGGGGCGCGGGGACACTGAAGCTTTCTTT
CASSTIDRGRGDTEAFF
>TRBV29-1|NA|NA|TRBJ2-7
TGCAGCGTTGGCCTAACTGGGGAGCAGTACTTC
CSVGLTGEQYF
>TRBV19|NA|NA|TRBJ1-1
TGTGCCAGTAGATTGAGCAGGGCCCCGAACACTGAAGCTTTCTTT
CASRLSRAPNTEAFF
>TRBV19|NA|NA|TRBJ1-3
TGTGCCAGTAAAGATTTCGACAGAAGAAGAAACACCATATATTTT
CASKDFDRRRNTIYF
>TRBV18|once|TRBD2|TRBJ2-1
TGTGCCAGCTCAAGGGCAGAGGGACTAGCGGGAGATGGTGAGCAGTTCTTC
CASSRAEGLAGDGEQFF
>TRBV19|few|NA|TRBJ1-2
TGTGCCAGTAGTCTCGGGGGAGCGTATGGCTACACCTTC
CASSLGGAYGYTF
>TRBV7-2|NA|TRBD2|TRBJ2-7
TGTGCCAGCAGCTTAGGGTTAGCGGGGACCTACGAGCAGTACTTC
CASSLGLAGTYEQYF
>TRBV5-1|NA|NA|TRBJ2-7
TGCGCCAGCACTTGGGACATAGGCTACGAGCAGTACTTC
CASTWDIGYEQYF
>TRBV5-1|NA|NA|TRBJ1-5
TGCGCCAGCAGCTTGGGTGTCGGGAGCAATCAGCCCCAGCATTTT
CASSLGVGSNQPQHF
>TRBV29-1|NA|NA|TRBJ2-1
TGCAGCGTTGGGTCCTTGCGGGGTCACAATGAGCAGTTCTTC
CSVGSLRGHNEQFF
>TRBV6-5|NA|NA|TRBJ1-4
TGTGCCAGCAGTTACTCATGGGAAAGTGGTGAAAAACTGTTTTTT
CASSYSWESGEKLFF